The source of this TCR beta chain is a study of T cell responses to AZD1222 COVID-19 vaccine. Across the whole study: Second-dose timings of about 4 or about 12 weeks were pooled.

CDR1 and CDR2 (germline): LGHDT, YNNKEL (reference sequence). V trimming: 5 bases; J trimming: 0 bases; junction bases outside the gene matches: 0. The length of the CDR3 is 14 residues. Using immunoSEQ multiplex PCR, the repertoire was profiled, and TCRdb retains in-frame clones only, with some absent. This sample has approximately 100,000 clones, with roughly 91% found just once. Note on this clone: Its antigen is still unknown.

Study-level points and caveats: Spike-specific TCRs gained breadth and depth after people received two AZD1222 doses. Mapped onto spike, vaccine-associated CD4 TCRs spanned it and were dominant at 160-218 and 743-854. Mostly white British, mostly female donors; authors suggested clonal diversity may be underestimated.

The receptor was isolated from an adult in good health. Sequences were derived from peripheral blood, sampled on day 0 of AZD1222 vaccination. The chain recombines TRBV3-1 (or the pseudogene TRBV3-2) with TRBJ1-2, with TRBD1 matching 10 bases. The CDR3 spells CASSGQGANYGYTF. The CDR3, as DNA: TGTGCCAGCAGCGGACAGGGGGCTAACTATGGCTACACCTTC.